This T cell receptor (beta chain) was recorded in a study of T-cell reconstitution after alpha-beta-depleted transplantation in children. This clonotype was counted at least ten times. This CDR3 is built from 16 residues. V was trimmed by 0 bases and J by 6 bases, leaving 14 bases between them. Germline values: CDR1 LNHNV, CDR2 YYDKDF (reference sequence). Preparation of the TCRbeta library used unique molecular identifiers. One entry per CDR3 protein, called by TCRdb with MiXCR from the PCR reads. The profile covers about 610,000 distinct CDR3 sequences, with roughly a tenth appearing a single time and about 4.2% taken by the ten largest.

The rearrangement joins TRBV15 to TRBJ2-2, with D possibly TRBD2 on 6 matching bases. The material was PBMCs from the stem cell graft donor, obtained from the stem cell graft. The source of this sequence is a human donor who donated a stem cell graft to a child with acute myeloid leukemia. The CDR3 reads CATSRDPAVAAGELFF. DNA of the CDR3: TGTGCCACCAGCAGAGATCCGGCAGTAGCGGCCGGGGAGCTGTTTTTT.